This is a list of T cell receptor beta chains from one sample in a study of T cells in Graves' hyperthyroidism and ophthalmopathy. TCRdb itself ran the multiplex PCR reads through MiXCR, one entry per CDR3 protein. The repertoire consists of about 600,000 distinct CDR3 sequences, with 13% to 15% occurring once and the leading ten covering more than 6%. Sequencing input: blood. The source is a woman aged 18 to 35 with Graves' ophthalmopathy. CDR3s include the opening cysteine and the closing phenylalanine or tryptophan. A D gene is named only where the DNA matches it firmly. Rows give clone size only sometimes, using once, few, many, or a class for an expanded clone.

j_call | cdr3_length | v_call | clone_size | d_call | cdr3_nt | cdr3_aa
TRBJ2-5 | 15 | TRBV19 | NA | TRBD1 | TGTGCCAGTAGTAAGGACAGGGGGCGGGAGGAGACCCAGTACTTC | CASSKDRGREETQYF
TRBJ2-1 | 13 | TRBV18 | many | NA | TGTGCCAGCTCACCACCGTCGTTGCATGAGCAGTTCTTC | CASSPPSLHEQFF
TRBJ1-2 | 12 | TRBV12-3/TRBV12-4 | NA | NA | TGTGCCAGCTGTCGCGGATTCTATGGCTACACCTTC | CASCRGFYGYTF
TRBJ2-1 | 15 | TRBV19 | few | NA | TGTGCCAGTAGTATGACAGCGAGCTCCTACAATGAGCAGTTCTTC | CASSMTASSYNEQFF
TRBJ1-1 | 15 | TRBV9 | many | NA | TGTGCCAGCAGCGCGCGGGTCGACAGTTACACTGAGGCTTTCTTT | CASSARVDSYTEAFF
TRBJ1-4 | 18 | TRBV27 | few | NA | TGTGCCAGCAGTTCTATCCCCGGACTTCTTGCAACTAATGAAAAACTGTTTTTT | CASSSIPGLLATNEKLFF
TRBJ2-7 | 15 | TRBV28 | many | TRBD2 | TGTGCCAGCAGTTTATCGAGCGGGAGGGCCCACGAGCAGTACTTC | CASSLSSGRAHEQYF
TRBJ2-7 | 10 | TRBV3-1 | many | NA | TGTGCCAGCAGCCAAGAGGGGCAGTACTTC | CASSQEGQYF
TRBJ2-7 | 15 | TRBV2 | NA | NA | TGTGCCAGCAGTGAATCGGGACTTTTAGCCTACGAGCAGTACTTC | CASSESGLLAYEQYF
TRBJ2-7 | 12 | TRBV10-3 | many | NA | TGTGCCATCGGAGTCGGTTCCTACGAGCAGTACTTC | CAIGVGSYEQYF
TRBJ2-3 | 18 | TRBV7-6 | many | TRBD1 | TGTGCCAGCAGCTCCCCATTCGGCACGGGACAGAGCCTTAATACGCAGTATTTT | CASSSPFGTGQSLNTQYF
TRBJ2-2 | 11 | TRBV30 | many | NA | TGTGCCTGGAGCAACAACGGGGAGCTGTTTTTT | CAWSNNGELFF
TRBJ2-3 | 15 | TRBV14 | few | TRBD1 | TGTGCCAGCAGCTCCCGGACAGGGAACACAGATACGCAGTATTTT | CASSSRTGNTDTQYF
TRBJ2-7 | 11 | TRBV6-2/TRBV6-3 | many | NA | TGTGCCAGCAGTTACGGGGTCGAGCAGTACTTC | CASSYGVEQYF
TRBJ1-5 | 13 | TRBV28 | few | NA | TGTGCCAGCGGGGCATATAGCAATCAGCCCCAGCATTTT | CASGAYSNQPQHF
TRBJ1-2 | 15 | TRBV6-5 | many | NA | TGTGCCAGCAGTTACTCGCCTGGGTACGTCTATGGCTACACCTTC | CASSYSPGYVYGYTF
TRBJ2-1 | 15 | TRBV12-3/TRBV12-4 | many | NA | TGTGCCAGCAGTTTAAAGCTCCAGTCCTACAATGAGCAGTTCTTC | CASSLKLQSYNEQFF
TRBJ2-1 | 17 | TRBV5-8 | once | TRBD2 | TGTGCCAGCAGCTTGGGGGGACTATCCTTTACCTACAATGAGCAGTTCTTC | CASSLGGLSFTYNEQFF
TRBJ2-2 | 15 | TRBV27 | NA | NA | TGTGCCAGCAGTTTTTCAGGGATCTCAGGCGGGGAGCTGTTTTTT | CASSFSGISGGELFF
TRBJ1-3 | 14 | TRBV5-5 | NA | TRBD1 | TGTGCCAGCAGCCCCCGACAGGGAGGCTACACCATATATTTT | CASSPRQGGYTIYF
TRBJ2-1 | 14 | TRBV30 | many | NA | TGTGCCTGGAGATGGCAGGGATTATCCTATGAGCAGTTCTTC | CAWRWQGLSYEQFF
TRBJ2-2 | 15 | TRBV7-8 | NA | NA | TGTGCCAGCAGCGGCGTGGGCGCGAACACCGGGGAGCTGTTTTTT | CASSGVGANTGELFF
TRBJ2-1 | 14 | TRBV20-1 | many | TRBD1 | TGCAGTGCTAGTGTCCGGACAGGATACAATGAGCAGTTCTTC | CSASVRTGYNEQFF
TRBJ1-1 | 14 | TRBV28 | NA | NA | TGTGCCAGCAGTTTATCCAAGAGGAACACTGAAGCTTTCTTT | CASSLSKRNTEAFF
TRBJ2-1 | 19 | TRBV5-1 | once | TRBD1 | TGCGCCAGCAGCCAAGTAAAAGGAGGGTGGACAGGGTCCTACAATGAGCAGTTCTTC | CASSQVKGGWTGSYNEQFF
TRBJ2-7 | 14 | TRBV6-1 | many | NA | TGTGCCAGCAAGGTCCGGCGGTTCTCCTACGAGCAGTACTTC | CASKVRRFSYEQYF
TRBJ2-1 | 17 | TRBV20-1 | few | TRBD2 | TGCAGTGCTAGAGGGGCACCTAGCGGGAGTTCCTACAATGAGCAGTTCTTC | CSARGAPSGSSYNEQFF
TRBJ2-1 | 20 | TRBV7-9 | few | TRBD2 | TGTGCCAGCAGCTTCGGGACTAGCTTGACCCTAGGTCGCTCCTACAATGAGCAGTTCTTC | CASSFGTSLTLGRSYNEQFF
TRBJ2-5 | 15 | TRBV20-1 | many | NA | TGCAGTGCGAAACCGTGGGGCCCCGCCGGGGAGACCCAGTACTTC | CSAKPWGPAGETQYF
TRBJ2-7 | 15 | TRBV6-2/TRBV6-3 | NA | TRBD1 | TGTGCCAGCAGTTACTCACAGGGGATTTTCTACGAGCAGTACTTC | CASSYSQGIFYEQYF
TRBJ2-5 | 17 | TRBV28 | many | NA | TGTGCCAGCAGTTTACAGGGGAGGGGATCCTTTCAGGAGACCCAGTACTTC | CASSLQGRGSFQETQYF